This T cell receptor beta chain originates from a study of T cell repertoires in cytomegalovirus infection. On the study more broadly: An indication of both CMV infection and matching HLA type came from public TCR beta signatures.

The V gene lost 2 bases and the J gene lost 1 base, with 8 bases spanning the gap. CDR1 and CDR2 (germline): SEHNR, FQNEAQ (reference sequence). The CDR3 runs to 14 residues. This clonotype has just a few counts. The antigen remains undetermined. Regarding the study as a whole: People with CMV and the relevant HLA were identified by cumulative public TCR beta family frequency. Clonotypes of TCR beta that were HLA-C-restricted and CMV-specific dominated the ex vivo response.

TCRdb redid the calling of the reads with MiXCR, one entry per CDR3 protein. The data hold hundreds of thousands of distinct CDR3 sequences, with about 27% observed a single time. This material consisted of cultured PBMCs, taken from culture after CMV antigen stimulation. This chain joins TRBV7-9 and TRBJ1-1; D is unclear. This TCR was sampled from a human donor in good health (CMV status not recorded). Some clones in this sample may be carry-over from other donors' samples. DNA of the CDR3: TGTGCCAGCAGCTTACAGGTTGGGAACACTGAAGCTTTCTTT. This codes for CASSLQVGNTEAFF.